What follows is one T cell receptor (beta chain) and its context. Its antigen is currently unknown. Patients who had autoimmune disease history or got systemic immunosuppression were left out. The study sampled blood at baseline, cycle 4 day 1, and cycle 7 day 1. These data are taken from a study of OX40 agonist ivuxolimab in advanced cancers. Produced via immunoSEQ multiplex PCR; TCRdb's table is partial and in-frame only. The data contain 55,000 to 65,000 clones, approximately 90% of them seen just once; the ten biggest clones take up approximately 18%. The V end was cut by 6 bases, the J end by 7 bases, with 25 bases between. Germline assignment: CDR1 SNHLY and CDR2 FYNNEI. The CDR3 runs 17 residues. Overall study findings and caveats: In the 0.1-3.0 mg/kg groups, partial responders showed among the lowest expansion. CD4+ and CD8+ blood T cells expanded clonally by week 6 at 0.1 to 3.0 mg/kg.

Source: CD4+ or CD8+ T cells sorted from blood, taken in a trial of the OX40 agonist ivuxolimab. The rearrangement uses TRBV2 and TRBJ1-5, with no clear D. The receptor comes from an adult with an advanced solid tumor such as melanoma, head and neck, liver or kidney cancer. The CDR3 region is CASRRDRLFSSWQPQHF. In DNA form, the CDR3 reads TGTGCCAGCAGGAGGGATCGGCTTTTTTCTTCGTGGCAGCCCCAGCATTTT. Based on the CDR3 plus reference TRBV2 and TRBJ1-5, the full variable domain is EPEVTQTPSHQVTQMGQEVILRCVPISNHLYFYWYRQILGQKVEFLVSFYNNEISEKSEIFDDQFSVERPDGSNFTLKIRSTKLEDSAMYFCASRRDRLFSSWQPQHFGDGTRLSIL.